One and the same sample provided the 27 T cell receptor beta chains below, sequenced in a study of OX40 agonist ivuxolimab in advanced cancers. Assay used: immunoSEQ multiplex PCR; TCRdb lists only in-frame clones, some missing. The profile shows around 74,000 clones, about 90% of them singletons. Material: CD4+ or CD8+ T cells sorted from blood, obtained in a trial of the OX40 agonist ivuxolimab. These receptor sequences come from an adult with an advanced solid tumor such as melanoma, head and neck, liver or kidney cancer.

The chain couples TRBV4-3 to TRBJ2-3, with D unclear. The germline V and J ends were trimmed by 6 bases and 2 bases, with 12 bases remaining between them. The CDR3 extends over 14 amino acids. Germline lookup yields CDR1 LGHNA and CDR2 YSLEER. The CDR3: CASSVFRSTDTQYF. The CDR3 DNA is TGCGCCAGCAGTGTTTTTCGTTCCACAGATACGCAGTATTTT.

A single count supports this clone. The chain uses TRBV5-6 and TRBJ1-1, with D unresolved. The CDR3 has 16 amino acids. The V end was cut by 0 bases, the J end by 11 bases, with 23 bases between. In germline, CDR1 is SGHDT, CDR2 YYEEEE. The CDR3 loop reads CASSLVWPASLEDAFF. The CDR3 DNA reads TGTGCCAGCAGCTTGGTATGGCCTGCGAGTTTGGAGGACGCTTTCTTT.

The CDR3 sequence is CASKLQGADEKLFF. As DNA, the CDR3 is TGTGCCAGTAAACTACAGGGGGCGGATGAAAAACTGTTTTTT. V gene TRBV19 combines with J gene TRBJ1-4; the match to TRBD1 covers 9 bases. With 7 bases clipped from V and 6 bases from J, the junction kept 6 bases outside the gene matches. CDR3 length: 14 amino acids. The V gene's germline CDR1 is LNHDA and CDR2 SQIVND (reference sequence).

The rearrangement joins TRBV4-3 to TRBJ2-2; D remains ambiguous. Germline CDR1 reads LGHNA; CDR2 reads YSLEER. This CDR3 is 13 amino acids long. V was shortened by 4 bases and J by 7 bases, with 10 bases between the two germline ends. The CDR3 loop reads CASSRYRNGELFF. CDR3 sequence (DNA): TGCGCCAGCAGCCGCTATCGGAACGGGGAGCTGTTTTTT.

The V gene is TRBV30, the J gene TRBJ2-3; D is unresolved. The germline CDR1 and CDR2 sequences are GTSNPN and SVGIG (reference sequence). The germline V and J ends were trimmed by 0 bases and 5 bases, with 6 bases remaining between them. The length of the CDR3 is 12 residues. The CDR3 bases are TGTGCCTGGAGTGTACGTGGAGATACGCAGTATTTT. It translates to CAWSVRGDTQYF.

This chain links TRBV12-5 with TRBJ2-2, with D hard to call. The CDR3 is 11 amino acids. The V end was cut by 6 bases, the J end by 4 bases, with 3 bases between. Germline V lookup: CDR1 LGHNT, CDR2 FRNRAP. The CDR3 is CASGITGELFF. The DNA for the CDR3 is TGTGCTAGTGGCATCACCGGGGAGCTGTTTTTT.

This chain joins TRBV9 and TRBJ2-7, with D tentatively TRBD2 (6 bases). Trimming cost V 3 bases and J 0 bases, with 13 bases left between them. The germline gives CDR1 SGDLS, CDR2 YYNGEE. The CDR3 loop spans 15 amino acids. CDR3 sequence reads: CASSGGTSVSYEQYF. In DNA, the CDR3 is TGTGCCAGCAGCGGCGGGACTTCCGTCTCCTACGAGCAGTACTTC.

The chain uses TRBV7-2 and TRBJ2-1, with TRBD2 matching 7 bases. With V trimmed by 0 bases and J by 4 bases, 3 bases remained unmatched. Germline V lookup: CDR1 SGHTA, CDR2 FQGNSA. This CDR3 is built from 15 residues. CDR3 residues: CASSLAGGMYNEQFF. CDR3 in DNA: TGTGCCAGCAGCTTAGCGGGAGGGATGTACAATGAGCAGTTCTTC.

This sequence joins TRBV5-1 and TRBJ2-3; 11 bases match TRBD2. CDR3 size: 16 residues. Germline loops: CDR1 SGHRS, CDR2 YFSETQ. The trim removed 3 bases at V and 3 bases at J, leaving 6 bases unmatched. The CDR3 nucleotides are TGCGCCAGCAGCTACCTAACTAGCGGGAGTACAGATACGCAGTATTTT. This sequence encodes CASSYLTSGSTDTQYF.

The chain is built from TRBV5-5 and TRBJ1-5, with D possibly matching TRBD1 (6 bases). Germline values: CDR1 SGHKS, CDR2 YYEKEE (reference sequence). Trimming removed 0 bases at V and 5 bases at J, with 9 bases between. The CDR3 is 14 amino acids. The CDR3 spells CASSLAPGDQPQHF. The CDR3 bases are TGTGCCAGCAGCTTGGCCCCAGGGGATCAGCCCCAGCATTTT. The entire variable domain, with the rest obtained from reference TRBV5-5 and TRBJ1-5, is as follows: DAGVTQSPTHLIKTRGQQVTLRCSPISGHKSVSWYQQVLGQGPQFIFQYYEKEERGRGNFPDRFSARQFPNYSSELNVNALLLGDSALYLCASSLAPGDQPQHFGDGTRLSIL.

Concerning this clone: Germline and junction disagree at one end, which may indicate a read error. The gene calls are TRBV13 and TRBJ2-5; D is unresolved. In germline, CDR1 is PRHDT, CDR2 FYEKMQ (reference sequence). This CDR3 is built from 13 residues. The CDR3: CASSLINQETQYF. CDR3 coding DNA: TGTGCCAGCAGCCTGATAAACCAGGAGACCCAGTACTTC. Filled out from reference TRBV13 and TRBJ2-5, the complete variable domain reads AAGVIQSPRHLIKEKRETATLKCYPIPRHDTVYWYQQGPGQDPQFLISFYEKMQSDKGSIPDRFSAQQFSDYHSELNMSSLELGDSALYFCASSLINQETQYFGPGTRLLVL.

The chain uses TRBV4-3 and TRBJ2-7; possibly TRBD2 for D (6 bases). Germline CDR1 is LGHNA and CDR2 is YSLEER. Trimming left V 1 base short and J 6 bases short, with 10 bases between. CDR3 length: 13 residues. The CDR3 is CASSQAGDREQYF. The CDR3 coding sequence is TGCGCCAGCAGCCAAGCGGGGGATCGCGAGCAGTACTTC.

Here the CDR3 reads CASSSGQGQETQYF. The CDR3 nucleotides are TGTGCCAGCAGCTCCGGACAGGGGCAAGAGACCCAGTACTTC. The chain uses TRBV7-9 and TRBJ2-5, with 9 bases fitting TRBD1. Germline assignment: CDR1 SEHNR and CDR2 FQNEAQ (reference sequence). CDR3 length: 14 residues. V dropped 4 bases and J dropped 2; count of bases not matched to a gene: 2.

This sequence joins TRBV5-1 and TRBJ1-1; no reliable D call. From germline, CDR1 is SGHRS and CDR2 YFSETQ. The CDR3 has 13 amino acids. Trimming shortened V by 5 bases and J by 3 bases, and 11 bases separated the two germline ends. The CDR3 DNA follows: TGCGCCAGCAGTCCCCCGGGGTACACTGAAGCTTTCTTT. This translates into CASSPPGYTEAFF.

The DNA for the CDR3 is TGCGCCAGCAGTCAATCTTCGGGGGACAGGGACCACGAGCAGTACTTC. Its translation: CASSQSSGDRDHEQYF. The V and J genes are TRBV23-1 and TRBJ2-7; TRBD1 aligns across 9 bases. TRBV23-1 is an open reading frame whose function is uncertain. This CDR3 region has 16 residues. V dropped 0 bases and J dropped 5; count of bases not matched to a gene: 8.

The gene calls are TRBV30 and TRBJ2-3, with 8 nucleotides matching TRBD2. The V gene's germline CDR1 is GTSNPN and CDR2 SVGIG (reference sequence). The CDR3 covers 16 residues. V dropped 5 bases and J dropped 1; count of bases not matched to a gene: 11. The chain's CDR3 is CAWQRERGVGTDTQYF. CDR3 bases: TGTGCCTGGCAGCGGGAGAGGGGGGTGGGCACAGATACGCAGTATTTT.

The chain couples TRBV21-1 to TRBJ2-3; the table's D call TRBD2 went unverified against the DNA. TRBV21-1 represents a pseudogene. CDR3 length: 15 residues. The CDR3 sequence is CASSNLWTGVDTQYF. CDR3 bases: TGTGCCAGCAGCAATCTGTGGACGGGAGTGGATACGCAGTATTTT.

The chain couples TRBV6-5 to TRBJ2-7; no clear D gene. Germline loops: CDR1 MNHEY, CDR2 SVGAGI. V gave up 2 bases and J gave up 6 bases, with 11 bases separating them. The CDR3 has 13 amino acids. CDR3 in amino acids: CASSYHISVEQYF. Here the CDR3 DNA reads TGTGCCAGCAGTTACCATATCTCGGTCGAGCAGTACTTC.

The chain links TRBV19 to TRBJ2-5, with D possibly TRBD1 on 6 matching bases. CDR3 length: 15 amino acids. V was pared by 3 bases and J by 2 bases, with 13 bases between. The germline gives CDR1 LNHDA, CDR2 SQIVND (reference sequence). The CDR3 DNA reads TGTGCCAGTAGTATCCGGGACACAACTCAAGAGACCCAGTACTTC. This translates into CASSIRDTTQETQYF.

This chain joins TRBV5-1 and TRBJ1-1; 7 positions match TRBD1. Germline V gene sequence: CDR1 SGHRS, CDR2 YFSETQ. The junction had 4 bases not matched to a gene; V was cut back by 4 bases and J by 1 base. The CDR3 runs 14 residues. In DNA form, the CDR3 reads TGCGCCAGCAGCACCGGACAGGAGAACACTGAAGCTTTCTTT. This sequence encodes CASSTGQENTEAFF.

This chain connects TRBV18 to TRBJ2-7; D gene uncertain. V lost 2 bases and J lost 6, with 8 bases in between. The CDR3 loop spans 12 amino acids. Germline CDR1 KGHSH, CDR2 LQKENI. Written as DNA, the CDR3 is TGTGCCAGCTCACCAACGCAAGGCGAGCAGTACTTC. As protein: CASSPTQGEQYF.

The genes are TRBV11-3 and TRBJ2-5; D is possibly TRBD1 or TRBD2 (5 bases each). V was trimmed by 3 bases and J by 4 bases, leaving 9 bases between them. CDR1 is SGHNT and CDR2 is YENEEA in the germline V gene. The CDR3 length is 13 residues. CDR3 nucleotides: TGTGCCAGCAGCTTGTGGGACGGAGAGACCCAGTACTTC. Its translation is CASSLWDGETQYF. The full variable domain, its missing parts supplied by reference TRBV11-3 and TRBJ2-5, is EAGVVQSPRYKIIEKKQPVAFWCNPISGHNTLYWYLQNLGQGPELLIRYENEEAVDDSQLPKDRFSAERLKGVDSTLKIQPAELGDSAVYLCASSLWDGETQYFGPGTRLLVL.

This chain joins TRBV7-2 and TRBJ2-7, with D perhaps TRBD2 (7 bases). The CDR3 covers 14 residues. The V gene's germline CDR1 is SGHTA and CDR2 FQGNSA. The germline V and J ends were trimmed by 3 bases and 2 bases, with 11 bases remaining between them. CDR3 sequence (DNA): TGTGCCAGCAGCTTCCGGCGGGGGCCCTACGAGCAGTACTTC. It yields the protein CASSFRRGPYEQYF.

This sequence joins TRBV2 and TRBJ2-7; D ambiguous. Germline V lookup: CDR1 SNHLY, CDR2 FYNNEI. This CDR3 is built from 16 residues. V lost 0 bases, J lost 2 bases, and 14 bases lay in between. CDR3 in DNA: TGTGCCAGCAGTGAAGCGGGCTTCGGCGCAACCTACGAGCAGTACTTC. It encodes CASSEAGFGATYEQYF. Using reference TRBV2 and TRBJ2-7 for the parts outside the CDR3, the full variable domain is EPEVTQTPSHQVTQMGQEVILRCVPISNHLYFYWYRQILGQKVEFLVSFYNNEISEKSEIFDDQFSVERPDGSNFTLKIRSTKLEDSAMYFCASSEAGFGATYEQYFGPGTRLTVT.

CDR3 amino acids: CASSLRPLAGGDFGETQYF. CDR3 in DNA: TGCGCCAGCAGCTTGCGGCCACTAGCGGGAGGGGATTTTGGGGAGACCCAGTACTTC. This chain joins TRBV5-1 and TRBJ2-5, with 13 positions matching TRBD2. The V gene's germline CDR1 is SGHRS and CDR2 YFSETQ. J lost 5 bases, V lost 1 base, and 14 bases had no gene match. This CDR3 has 19 residues.

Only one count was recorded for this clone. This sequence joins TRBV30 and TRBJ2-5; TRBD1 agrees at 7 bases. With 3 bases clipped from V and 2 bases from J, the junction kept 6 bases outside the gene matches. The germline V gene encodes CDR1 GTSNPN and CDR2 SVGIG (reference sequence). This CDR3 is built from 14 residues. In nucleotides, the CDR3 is TGTGCCTGGAGCCCGGGACAGATACAAGAGACCCAGTACTTC. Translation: CAWSPGQIQETQYF.

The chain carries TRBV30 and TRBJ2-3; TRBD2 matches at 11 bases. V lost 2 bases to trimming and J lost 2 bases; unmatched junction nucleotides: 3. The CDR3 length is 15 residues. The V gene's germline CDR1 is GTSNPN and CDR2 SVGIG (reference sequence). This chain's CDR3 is CAWSRTSGYTDTQYF. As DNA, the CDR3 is TGTGCCTGGAGTCGGACTAGCGGGTACACAGATACGCAGTATTTT.